A selection of T cell receptor beta chains follows, all from one sample in a study of CD8+ T cells in alopecia areata. The protocol was immunoSEQ multiplex PCR, while the TCRdb copy is restricted to in-frame clones and leaves out a portion. Here the sample spans about 120,000 clones, around two fifths being singletons. The sample taken for sequencing was CD4+ T cells sorted from blood. All receptors come from a human donor with alopecia areata. Each CDR3 is given with its conserved first and last residue. A D gene is named only where the DNA matches it firmly. Where a row states a size, it is once, few, many or the class of an expanded clone; other rows omit it.

. | TRBJ2-7 | TRBD2 | TRBV25-1 | CASSVAGGDEQYF | TGTGCCAGCAGTGTCGCGGGAGGCGACGAGCAGTACTTC
once | TRBJ2-7 | TRBD2 | TRBV27 | CASSPTSGSYEQYF | TGTGCCAGCAGTCCCACTAGCGGGAGCTACGAGCAGTACTTC
few | TRBJ1-1 | . | TRBV30 | CAWRGAVGVSTEAFF | TGTGCCTGGAGAGGAGCGGTCGGGGTTAGCACTGAAGCTTTCTTT
. | TRBJ2-7 | . | TRBV28 | CASTRPPGASSYEQYF | TGTGCCAGCACCCGCCCGCCGGGGGCCAGCTCCTACGAGCAGTACTTC
few | TRBJ1-5 | . | TRBV29-1 | CSVEEGESQPQHF | TGCAGCGTTGAAGAGGGGGAAAGTCAGCCCCAGCATTTT
. | TRBJ1-5 | TRBD1 | TRBV30 | CASSQGPSQPQHF | TGTGCCTCATCACAGGGGCCGTCTCAGCCCCAGCATTTT
few | TRBJ2-7 | TRBD1 | TRBV18 | CASSTGGIPYEQYF | TGTGCCAGCTCGACAGGGGGCATCCCCTACGAGCAGTACTTC
once | TRBJ2-5 | . | TRBV9 | CASSATAGGGRETQYF | TGTGCCAGCAGCGCAACCGCAGGGGGCGGGAGAGAGACCCAGTACTTC
. | TRBJ2-7 | . | TRBV14 | CASSPNPAGEQYF | TGTGCCAGCAGTCCAAATCCTGCCGGCGAGCAGTACTTC
. | TRBJ2-5 | . | TRBV9 | CASSVEPRETQYF | TGTGCCAGCAGCGTAGAACCCCGAGAGACCCAGTACTTC
. | TRBJ2-1 | . | TRBV4-3 | CASSQGVDEQFF | TGCGCCAGCAGCCAAGGTGTCGATGAGCAGTTCTTC
. | TRBJ1-1 | TRBD1 | TRBV29-1 | CSVESGTGGTEAFF | TGCAGCGTTGAATCCGGGACAGGGGGCACTGAAGCTTTCTTT
. | TRBJ2-6 | . | TRBV27 | CASSGSAGSGANVLTF | TGTGCCAGCAGTGGGTCAGCGGGCTCTGGGGCCAACGTCCTGACTTTC
few | TRBJ2-5 | . | TRBV18 | CASSPGPTRETQYF | TGTGCCAGCTCACCGGGGCCCACTCGCGAGACCCAGTACTTC
. | TRBJ2-5 | TRBD1 | TRBV23-1 | CASPTTDRGREETQYF | TGCGCCAGCCCTACGACGGACAGGGGGAGGGAAGAGACCCAGTACTTC
once | TRBJ2-3 | . | TRBV29-1 | CSVGTPRWAGRTDTQYF | TGCAGCGTTGGGACCCCCCGATGGGCGGGCCGCACAGATACGCAGTATTTT
. | TRBJ2-1 | . | TRBV5-1 | CASSFQGLYNEQFF | TGCGCCAGCAGCTTCCAGGGGCTCTACAATGAGCAGTTCTTC
. | TRBJ1-2 | . | TRBV5-6 | CASSLDAVSANYGYTF | TGTGCCAGCAGCTTGGACGCAGTCTCGGCTAACTATGGCTACACCTTC
. | TRBJ2-1 | . | TRBV18 | CASSSQESYNEQFF | TGTGCCAGCTCATCACAGGAGTCCTACAATGAGCAGTTCTTC
. | TRBJ1-5 | . | TRBV30 | CAWSRTEVQPQHF | TGTGCCTGGAGTCGGACAGAAGTTCAGCCCCAGCATTTT
once | TRBJ2-7 | . | TRBV27 | CASSFGEAYEQYF | TGTGCCAGCAGTTTTGGGGAGGCCTACGAGCAGTACTTC
. | TRBJ2-2 | . | TRBV9 | CASSVRGPLTGELFF | TGTGCCAGCAGCGTTCGGGGGCCGCTGACCGGGGAGCTGTTTTTT
. | TRBJ2-3 | . | TRBV7-2 | CASSGDGDTQYF | TGTGCCAGCAGCGGGGACGGGGATACGCAGTATTTT
. | TRBJ2-2 | . | TRBV5-1 | CASRVAEAGSGELFF | TGCGCCAGCAGGGTTGCCGAGGCAGGGTCCGGGGAGCTGTTTTTT
. | TRBJ2-1 | TRBD2 | TRBV7-8 | CASSLRAGRAWGEQFF | TGTGCCAGCAGCCTCAGGGCCGGGAGGGCCTGGGGTGAGCAGTTCTTC
. | TRBJ2-3 | . | TRBV2 | CASSDRILMDTQYF | TGTGCCAGCAGTGATAGAATATTGATGGATACGCAGTATTTT